One and the same sample provided the 16 T cell receptor beta chains below, sequenced in a study of radiotherapy plus CTLA-4 blockade in lung cancer listed by TCRdb under 2018. The library was built by means of the immunoSEQ multiplex PCR assay. Sourced from immuneACCESS, this table was stored by TCRdb with only in-frame sequences that have V and J called. A share of the clones is absent; for the studies checked, an unresolved V gene accounts for under half, and the remainder has no known explanation. The sample includes some 87,000 clones, with under 85% observed a single time. Together, the top ten hold less than 15% of the sample. The sequenced sample was peripheral blood, obtained from a patient treated with radiotherapy plus ipilimumab. The receptors derive from a human donor with non-small cell lung cancer that progressed on radiotherapy plus ipilimumab.

The chain recombines TRBV9 with TRBJ1-2, with 7 bases matching TRBD1. Per the germline V gene, CDR1 is SGDLS and CDR2 is YYNGEE. This CDR3 region has 15 residues. The J segment lost 0 bases and the V segment lost 3 bases, leaving 5 bases of the junction unmatched. CDR3 nucleotides: TGTGCCAGCAGCGCCGGGGACAGCTCTAACTATGGCTACACCTTC. The encoded protein is CASSAGDSSNYGYTF.

This clone showed up just a few times. Other nucleotide sequences in the sample specify the same CDR3. The chain recombines TRBV7-9 with TRBJ1-4; 10 bases agree with TRBD1. The V gene's germline CDR1 is SEHNR and CDR2 FQNEAQ (reference sequence). This CDR3 spans 14 amino acids. J gave up 5 bases and V 4 bases, and 1 base lay outside the gene matches. CDR3 coding DNA: TGTGCCAGCAGCTCGGGACAGGGGAATGAAAAACTGTTTTTT. Protein sequence: CASSSGQGNEKLFF.

The chain couples TRBV7-3 to TRBJ2-1; D not resolved. Trimming stripped 5 bases from V and 10 bases from J, with 18 bases between. The CDR3 contains 14 residues. Per the germline V gene, CDR1 is SGHTA and CDR2 is FQGTGA. The CDR3 sequence is CASSPIAESNEQFF. The CDR3 DNA sequence: TGTGCCAGCAGCCCCATCGCCGAAAGTAACGAGCAGTTCTTC. Complete variable domain (other parts from reference TRBV7-3 and TRBJ2-1): GAGVSQTPSNKVTEKGKYVELRCDPISGHTALYWYRQSLGQGPEFLIYFQGTGAADDSGLPNDRFFAVRPEGSVSTLKIQRTERGDSAVYLCASSPIAESNEQFFGPGTRLTVL.

The gene calls are TRBV28 and TRBJ1-1, with 7 nucleotides matching TRBD1. Germline V gene sequence: CDR1 MDHEN, CDR2 SYDVKM. After removal of 6 bases from V and 8 bases from J, the junction contained 12 bases not matched to a gene. This CDR3 is 14 amino acids long. The DNA for the CDR3 is TGTGCCAGCAGGACTCCCGGGGGGACAGTCGAAGCTTTCTTT. It translates to CASRTPGGTVEAFF.

The V call is TRBV5-4, the J call TRBJ2-7; D might be TRBD1 (5 bases). CDR1 is SGHNT, CDR2 YYREEE, per germline (reference sequence). CDR3 length: 14 amino acids. Trimming stripped 4 bases from V and 3 bases from J, with 14 bases between. The CDR3 region is CASSPSTDIYEQYF. The CDR3 nucleotides read TGTGCCAGCAGCCCGTCGACAGATATCTACGAGCAGTACTTC.

This sequence joins TRBV9 and TRBJ2-3; D remains ambiguous. CDR3 length: 15 amino acids. Looked up from germline, CDR1 is SGDLS and CDR2 is YYNGEE. The germline V and J ends were trimmed by 0 bases and 6 bases, with 14 bases remaining between them. CDR3 in amino acids: CASSVEGALVDTQYF. CDR3 nucleotides: TGTGCCAGCAGCGTAGAAGGCGCCCTTGTGGATACGCAGTATTTT.

The chain recombines TRBV9 with TRBJ2-5, with 8 bases matching TRBD2. The CDR3 loop spans 14 amino acids. Germline CDR1 and CDR2: SGDLS and YYNGEE. J was trimmed by 5 bases and V by 2 bases; bases with no gene match: 5. This chain's CDR3 is CASSVGTRSETQYF. CDR3 coding DNA: TGTGCCAGCAGCGTCGGGACTAGGTCTGAGACCCAGTACTTC.

This clone was seen only once. The rearrangement links TRBV29-1 to TRBJ1-2; 8 nucleotides align to TRBD1. The CDR3 runs 14 residues. The V gene end was trimmed by 6 bases and the J gene end by 6 bases; junction bases not matched to a gene: 12. The germline gives CDR1 SQVTM, CDR2 ANQGSEA. The CDR3 DNA is TGCAGCGTCCCCGGACAGGGCGGGAGGAATGGCTACACCTTC. Translating it yields CSVPGQGGRNGYTF.

The genes are TRBV4-3 and TRBJ2-1, with D perhaps matching TRBD2 (6 bases). V dropped 1 base and J dropped 6 bases, with 10 bases sitting between them. Per the germline V gene, CDR1 is LGHNA and CDR2 is YSLEER. This CDR3 has 14 residues. CDR3 region: CASSQGVAANEQFF. In DNA form, the CDR3 reads TGCGCCAGCAGCCAAGGAGTAGCGGCCAATGAGCAGTTCTTC.

The chain couples TRBV7-3 to TRBJ1-6; TRBD1 aligns across 10 bases. V shed 6 bases, J shed 9 bases, and the junction held 8 bases outside the gene matches. CDR3 length: 15 residues. Germline V gene data show CDR1 as SGHTA and CDR2 as FQGTGA. The CDR3 loop is CASSSLGTGASPLHF. CDR3 DNA sequence: TGTGCCAGCAGTTCTCTCGGGACAGGGGCTTCACCCCTCCACTTT.

The chain links TRBV9 to TRBJ2-3, with D unclear. This CDR3 has 14 residues. Trimming cost V 10 bases and J 0 bases, with 15 bases left between them. Germline loops: CDR1 SGDLS, CDR2 YYNGEE. This chain's CDR3 is CAGSKSASTDTQYF. CDR3 nucleotide sequence: TGTGCCGGCTCAAAGTCCGCTAGCACAGATACGCAGTATTTT.

The genes are TRBV25-1 and TRBJ2-2; perhaps TRBD1 as D (6 bases). This CDR3 has 13 amino acids. Germline V lookup: CDR1 MGHDK, CDR2 SYGVNS. Deletions cut 6 bases from V and 7 bases from J, with 12 bases between. The CDR3 loop is CASSPQGIGELFF. DNA for the CDR3: TGTGCCAGCAGCCCACAGGGAATCGGGGAGCTGTTTTTT. Full variable domain (remainder filled in from reference TRBV25-1 and TRBJ2-2): EADIYQTPRYLVIGTGKKITLECSQTMGHDKMYWYQQDPGMELHLIHYSYGVNSTEKGDLSSESTVSRIRTEHFPLTLESARPSHTSQYLCASSPQGIGELFFGEGSRLTVL.

A word on this clone: Mismatch with germline at one junction end may stem from a read error. The same CDR3 also results from other DNA sequences found in this sample. V is TRBV11-3 and J is TRBJ2-7; D gene uncertain. Germline loops: CDR1 SGHNT, CDR2 YENEEA. This CDR3 region has 14 residues. CDR3 protein: CASSLGRGSYEQYF. The DNA for the CDR3 is TGTGCTAGCAGCCTTGGGCGCGGCTCCTACGAGCAGTACTTC.

The V call is TRBV5-4, the J call TRBJ1-1, with no clear D. Looked up from germline, CDR1 is SGHNT and CDR2 is YYREEE (reference sequence). The CDR3 extends over 12 amino acids. V lost 0 bases, J lost 6 bases, and 6 bases lay in between. The CDR3 nucleotides are TGTGCCAGCAGCTTGGGTAGCGCTGAAGCTTTCTTT. Translation: CASSLGSAEAFF.

This chain links TRBV4-2 with TRBJ1-1; D is unresolved. V lost 0 bases to trimming and J lost 4 bases, with 12 bases between them. The CDR3 has 15 residues. CDR1 and CDR2 (germline): LGHNA, YNFKEQ. The CDR3 DNA follows: TGTGCCAGCAGCCAAGATCTGGGCCTGGCCACTGAAGCTTTCTTT. This translates into CASSQDLGLATEAFF.

The chain recombines TRBV9 with TRBJ2-3, with 9 bases fitting TRBD2. Germline-derived CDR1 and CDR2 are SGDLS and YYNGEE. The CDR3 runs 14 residues. J was trimmed by 3 bases and V by 3 bases; bases with no gene match: 2. CDR3 amino acids: CASSGLAETDTQYF. The CDR3 DNA reads TGTGCCAGCAGCGGACTAGCGGAAACAGATACGCAGTATTTT.